This T cell receptor beta chain was captured by sequencing in a study of vaccination and CD4 T cells after COVID-19. Study as a whole: The convalescents included six males and four females, and among them two were Hispanic while seven were Caucasian. Following dose two, a median about 70 days (range 14 to 241) passed before post-vaccine samples were taken.

This clonotype came up a few times. As yet, its antigen is unknown. Time point meaning: late sampling 161 to 241 days after vaccination in three convalescent patients. The treatment denotes: roughly ten-day PBMC culture with coronavirus spike peptide pools or control peptides (ViraFEST assay). The Oncomine TCR Beta short-read assay sequenced DNA from cultured CD4+ T cells. TCRdb analysed the PCR reads with MiXCR anew, one entry per CDR3 protein. The profile shows tens of thousands of distinct CDR3 sequences, roughly 40% of them singletons. CDR1 and CDR2 (germline): DFQATT, SNEGSKA (reference sequence). Trimming left V 4 bases short and J 0 bases short, with 10 bases between. The CDR3 loop spans 14 amino acids.

This TCR derives from a human donor who had recovered from COVID-19. The chain joins TRBV20-1 to TRBJ1-5; D not certain. The specimen was CD4+ T cells from blood, cultured in vitro, collected about 7 months after SARS-CoV-2 vaccination. In nucleotides, the CDR3 is TGCAGTGCTAATCTCGTAAATAGCAATCAGCCCCAGCATTTT. Translation: CSANLVNSNQPQHF.